These T cell receptor beta chains were read from a single sample in a study of cytomegalovirus exposure and HLA in healthy donors. Libraries were prepared by immunoSEQ multiplex PCR; TCRdb keeps only in-frame clonotypes and omits some of them. Of about 190,000 clones listed, 65% to 90% are singletons. Input material: PBMCs. These TCRs come from a man aged 35-49 years in good health and CMV-seropositive. Each CDR3 is given with its conserved first and last residue. A D gene is named only where the DNA matches it firmly. Expanded clones are given a class, and other clones once, few, many or no size at all.

D: TRBD1; size: NA; J: TRBJ1-2; V: TRBV9; CDR3: CASSAIDRGGYTF; DNA: TGTGCCAGCAGCGCGATCGACAGGGGTGGCTACACCTTC
D: NA; size: few; J: TRBJ1-2; V: TRBV9; CDR3: CASSVDPRGNYGYTF; DNA: TGTGCCAGCAGCGTAGATCCCCGGGGAAACTATGGCTACACCTTC
D: NA; size: NA; J: TRBJ2-7; V: TRBV29-1; CDR3: CSVTYYFGRDEQYF; DNA: TGCAGCGTTACCTACTATTTTGGTCGGGACGAGCAGTACTTC
D: NA; size: few; J: TRBJ2-7; V: TRBV4-2; CDR3: CASSLTHRDNSYEQYF; DNA: TGTGCCAGCAGCCTCACCCACCGGGACAATTCCTACGAGCAGTACTTC
D: NA; size: NA; J: TRBJ2-1; V: TRBV2; CDR3: CASSDSGTYNEQFF; DNA: TGTGCCAGCAGTGACTCGGGAACTTACAATGAGCAGTTCTTC
D: TRBD1; size: NA; J: TRBJ2-5; V: TRBV27; CDR3: CASTPKADREAQETQYF; DNA: TGTGCCAGCACCCCAAAGGCGGACAGGGAAGCCCAAGAGACCCAGTACTTC
D: TRBD1; size: NA; J: TRBJ2-5; V: TRBV6-5; CDR3: CASSYSRGLGEQYF; DNA: TGTGCCAGCAGTTACTCCAGGGGGCTTGGGGAGCAGTACTTC
D: TRBD2; size: NA; J: TRBJ2-4; V: TRBV7-6; CDR3: CASSLERGSSKNIQYF; DNA: TGTGCCAGCAGCTTGGAGCGGGGGAGTTCCAAAAACATTCAGTACTTC
D: TRBD2; size: NA; J: TRBJ2-7; V: TRBV28; CDR3: CASSRGPGGHEQYF; DNA: TGTGCCAGCAGTAGAGGGCCGGGAGGGCACGAGCAGTACTTC
D: NA; size: once; J: TRBJ1-4; V: TRBV27; CDR3: CASSEGDEKLFF; DNA: TGTGCCAGCAGCGAAGGGGATGAAAAACTGTTTTTT
D: NA; size: NA; J: TRBJ2-5; V: TRBV6-6; CDR3: CASSHIRGVETQYF; DNA: TGTGCCAGCAGTCACATCAGGGGGGTGGAGACCCAGTACTTC
D: TRBD1; size: few; J: TRBJ2-3; V: TRBV9; CDR3: CASSEQGDKRDTQYF; DNA: TGTGCCAGCAGCGAACAGGGGGATAAGAGAGATACGCAGTATTTT
D: TRBD1; size: NA; J: TRBJ2-7; V: TRBV27; CDR3: CASSFRGLIDEQYF; DNA: TGTGCCAGCAGTTTCAGGGGGCTAATCGACGAGCAGTACTTC
D: TRBD1; size: NA; J: TRBJ2-3; V: TRBV19; CDR3: CATKPWDRGPDTQYF; DNA: TGTGCCACCAAACCCTGGGACAGGGGGCCAGATACGCAGTATTTT
D: NA; size: NA; J: TRBJ1-2; V: TRBV7-8; CDR3: CASSLAGRVYGYTF; DNA: TGTGCCAGCAGCTTAGCGGGCAGGGTTTATGGCTACACCTTC
D: NA; size: NA; J: TRBJ1-5; V: TRBV10-3; CDR3: CAISEGGTSNQPQHF; DNA: TGTGCCATCAGTGAAGGAGGTACGTCGAATCAGCCCCAGCATTTT
D: NA; size: NA; J: TRBJ2-7; V: TRBV10-3; CDR3: CAISWTIKGAYEQYF; DNA: TGTGCCATCAGTTGGACAATCAAGGGGGCCTACGAGCAGTACTTC
D: NA; size: NA; J: TRBJ2-7; V: TRBV13; CDR3: CASSDAATHYEQYF; DNA: TGTGCCAGCAGCGACGCAGCGACGCACTACGAGCAGTACTTC
D: NA; size: NA; J: TRBJ2-5; V: TRBV21-1; CDR3: CASSSRTGDKETQYF; DNA: TGTGCCAGCAGCAGCCGCACAGGGGATAAAGAGACCCAGTACTTC
D: TRBD2; size: once; J: TRBJ2-5; V: TRBV11-2; CDR3: CASSLVGGQETQYF; DNA: TGTGCCAGCAGCTTAGTGGGGGGGCAAGAGACCCAGTACTTC
D: NA; size: few; J: TRBJ1-2; V: TRBV5-6; CDR3: CASSHLAGIHYGYTF; DNA: TGTGCCAGCAGCCACCTCGCAGGGATTCACTATGGCTACACCTTC